Following are 14 T cell receptor beta chains from one sample sequenced in a study of blood T cell repertoires in COVID-19. The protocol was immunoSEQ multiplex PCR, while the TCRdb copy is restricted to in-frame clones and leaves out a portion. The table shows around 210,000 clones, with roughly 85% occurring only once. The source material was peripheral blood. The receptors stem from a man in his fifties with COVID-19, enrolled during active disease.

In DNA, the CDR3 is TGTGCCAGCAGCTTACTCCAGGGGGGTGTGAATGAAAAACTGTTTTTT. Translation: CASSLLQGGVNEKLFF. The chain couples TRBV5-4 to TRBJ1-4; 7 bases align to TRBD1. V trimming: 2 bases; J trimming: 5 bases; junction bases outside the gene matches: 9. The CDR3 is 16 residues long. Germline V gene lookup returns CDR1 SGHNT and CDR2 YYREEE (reference sequence).

The V call is TRBV28, the J call TRBJ1-2; D gene uncertain. Trimming pared 4 bases from V and 0 bases from J, leaving 15 bases between. The CDR3 is made up of 16 amino acids. Germline-derived CDR1 and CDR2 are MDHEN and SYDVKM. The CDR3 region has the DNA TGTGCCAGCAGTTGGGCCTCATCTACACCTAACTATGGCTACACCTTC. Its translation is CASSWASSTPNYGYTF.

Regarding this clone: One end of the junction is discordant with germline, which a read error may explain. V and J are TRBV6-1 and TRBJ2-7; D remains unclear. This CDR3 has 11 amino acids. CDR1 and CDR2 (germline): MNHNS, SASEGT. The CDR3 region is CASSEGYGQYF. As DNA, the CDR3 is TGTGCCAGCAGTGAAGGGTACGGGCAGTACTTC.

This chain links TRBV20-1 with TRBJ2-3; tentative D call: TRBD2 (6 bases). Trimming took off 3 bases at V and 4 bases at J, with 14 bases between the two ends. Looked up from germline, CDR1 is DFQATT and CDR2 is SNEGSKA (reference sequence). The CDR3 covers 14 residues. The CDR3 here is CSASEPWRADTQYF. For the CDR3, the DNA is TGCAGTGCTAGTGAACCCTGGAGGGCAGATACGCAGTATTTT.

This chain links TRBV19 with TRBJ1-1; D is perhaps TRBD1 (6 bases). CDR1 is LNHDA and CDR2 is SQIVND in the germline V gene (reference sequence). The CDR3 runs to 15 residues. With 3 bases removed from V and 1 base from J, the gap between germline ends came to 12 bases. The DNA of the CDR3 is TGTGCCAGTAGTATTCGTGGACAGAGGAACACTGAAGCTTTCTTT. The encoded protein is CASSIRGQRNTEAFF.

This clone was counted a few times. V gene TRBV7-9 combines with J gene TRBJ2-7, with a tentative D call TRBD1 (5 bases). Trimming removed 5 bases at V and 5 bases at J, with 16 bases between. This CDR3 is built from 14 residues. CDR1 is SEHNR and CDR2 is FQNEAQ in the germline V gene (reference sequence). DNA for the CDR3: TGTGCCAGCAGCCCCGACAGCTACACGGACGAGCAGTACTTC. Its translation is CASSPDSYTDEQYF.

In this sample, this clone turned up once. The chain is built from TRBV6-5 and TRBJ1-6, with unresolved D. With 6 bases removed from V and 3 bases from J, the gap between germline ends came to 12 bases. The CDR3 extends over 15 amino acids. Germline assignment: CDR1 MNHEY and CDR2 SVGAGI. The CDR3 DNA follows: TGTGCCAGCAGGAGGGAGAGGGTCTATAATTCACCCCTCCACTTT. Residues: CASRRERVYNSPLHF.

This sequence joins TRBV7-9 and TRBJ1-2; 7 positions match TRBD1. Germline values: CDR1 SEHNR, CDR2 FQNEAQ (reference sequence). CDR3 length: 15 amino acids. The V segment lost 5 bases and the J segment 6 bases; nucleotides outside the gene matches: 12. Here the CDR3 reads CASSPVRQGENGYTF. The CDR3 nucleotides are TGTGCCAGCAGCCCTGTCCGACAGGGTGAGAATGGCTACACCTTC.

CDR3: CASSSTGGGTGELFF. CDR3 in DNA: TGCGCCAGCAGCTCGACAGGGGGTGGAACCGGGGAGCTGTTTTTT. The V gene is TRBV5-1, the J gene TRBJ2-2, with 9 bases lining up with TRBD1. The germline gives CDR1 SGHRS, CDR2 YFSETQ. The CDR3 contains 15 residues. V was clipped by 3 bases and J by 5 bases; unmatched bases: 5.

In its sample, this clone was seen a few times. Other DNA sequences from this sample encode an identical CDR3 as well. The chain recombines TRBV3-1 (or the pseudogene TRBV3-2) with TRBJ1-3; 7 positions match TRBD1. This CDR3 has 15 amino acids. J gave up 0 bases and V 4 bases, and 3 bases lay outside the gene matches. Germline V gene lookup returns CDR1 LGHDT and CDR2 YNNKEL (reference sequence). The DNA for the CDR3 is TGTGCCAGCAGCCTGGGGACAGCCTCTGGAAACACCATATATTTT. Protein product: CASSLGTASGNTIYF.

V and J are TRBV18 and TRBJ1-2, with 8 bases matching TRBD1. The CDR3 consists of 19 residues. Germline V gene data show CDR1 as KGHSH and CDR2 as LQKENI. Trimming took 3 bases from V and 5 from J; bases not matched to a gene: 20. This CDR3 is CASSPSVLGTGELYYGYTF. The CDR3 DNA sequence: TGTGCCAGCTCACCGAGCGTACTTGGGACAGGCGAGTTGTATTATGGCTACACCTTC. The complete variable domain, with remaining parts taken from reference TRBV18 and TRBJ1-2, reads NAGVMQNPRHLVRRRGQEARLRCSPMKGHSHVYWYRQLPEEGLKFMVYLQKENIIDESGMPKERFSAEFPKEGPSILRIQQVVRGDSAAYFCASSPSVLGTGELYYGYTFGSGTRLTVV.

V is TRBV4-2 and J is TRBJ2-5; TRBD1 matches at 11 bases. The CDR3 spans 17 residues. CDR1 is LGHNA, CDR2 YNFKEQ, per germline. Trimming took 4 bases from V and 4 from J; bases not matched to a gene: 11. The CDR3 DNA reads as TGTGCCAGCAGCCTCGGTGGGACAGGGGGGAAAGGAGAGACCCAGTACTTC. Protein: CASSLGGTGGKGETQYF.

CDR3 sequence reads: CASSEQQGSNQPQHF. CDR3 DNA sequence: TGTGCCAGCAGTGAACAACAGGGTAGCAATCAGCCCCAGCATTTT. This chain links TRBV6-1 with TRBJ1-5; weak D call: TRBD1 (6 bases). This CDR3 comprises 15 residues. Trimming cost V 2 bases and J 0 bases, with 8 bases left between them. CDR1 is MNHNS and CDR2 is SASEGT in the germline V gene.

This clone occurred a few times. The chain couples TRBV29-1 to TRBJ1-5; TRBD1 matches 9 bases. The CDR3 loop spans 15 amino acids. The germline gives CDR1 SQVTM, CDR2 ANQGSEA. Trimming took 7 bases from V and 6 from J; bases not matched to a gene: 13. CDR3 sequence: CSAGGGQGSGQPQHF. The DNA for the CDR3 is TGCAGCGCAGGGGGGGGACAGGGAAGTGGTCAGCCCCAGCATTTT.